The 17 T cell receptor beta chains reported below all come from one sample, sequenced in a study of T cells in localized non-small cell lung cancer. The protocol was immunoSEQ multiplex PCR, while the TCRdb copy is restricted to in-frame clones and leaves out a portion. Altogether 72,000 or so clones are present, approximately 87% being singletons, with the ten largest covering 21%. Sequenced material: peripheral blood, taken before any cancer treatment. The receptors derive from a male donor at least 60 years old with stage III squamous cell lung carcinoma.

The gene calls are TRBV6-4 and TRBJ2-2; 7 nucleotides line up with TRBD1. Germline trimming cut 6 bases from V and 4 bases from J; bases unmatched to any gene: 8. The CDR3 spans 15 residues. Germline V CDR1 and CDR2: MRHNA, SNTAGT. This CDR3 is CASSPGQYTTGELFF. The CDR3 region has the DNA TGTGCCAGCAGCCCGGGACAGTACACCACCGGGGAGCTGTTTTTT.

The chain is built from TRBV10-2 and TRBJ1-2; possible D gene TRBD1, 6 bases. Trimming took 10 bases from V and 2 from J, leaving 14 bases between them. Germline V gives CDR1 WSHSY, CDR2 SAAADI. This CDR3 contains 13 residues. The DNA of the CDR3 is TGCGCCACCCGGGACACCAAAAACTATGGCTACACCTTC. Translation gives CATRDTKNYGYTF.

V gene TRBV5-1 combines with J gene TRBJ2-6, with TRBD1 matching over 9 bases. V shed 4 bases and J 0 bases; nucleotides not matched to a gene: 11. Germline V gives CDR1 SGHRS, CDR2 YFSETQ. The CDR3 is made up of 19 amino acids. CDR3 protein: CASSMGERTGASGANVLTF. The CDR3 bases are TGCGCCAGCAGCATGGGGGAACGGACAGGGGCCTCTGGGGCCAACGTCCTGACTTTC.

This chain uses TRBV27 with TRBJ1-2, with D possibly TRBD1 on 6 matching bases. The length of the CDR3 is 14 residues. The V gene lost 4 bases and the J gene lost 7 bases, with 16 bases spanning the gap. CDR1 and CDR2 (germline): MNHEY, SMNVEV (reference sequence). CDR3 nucleotide sequence: TGTGCCAGCAGTTCGACCGGGACACTCGGTGGCTACACCTTC. Amino acids: CASSSTGTLGGYTF.

This chain links TRBV28 with TRBJ1-2; the D gene is possibly TRBD1 (5 bases). Trimming stripped 6 bases from V and 3 bases from J, with 14 bases between. CDR1 is MDHEN, CDR2 SYDVKM, per germline. CDR3 length: 14 residues. The CDR3 region has the DNA TGTGCCAGCAGCCCCACGGGACGGTACTATGGCTACACCTTC. Amino acid sequence: CASSPTGRYYGYTF.

V gene TRBV7-2 combines with J gene TRBJ2-3; the D gene is possibly TRBD2 (5 bases). The CDR3 sequence is 14 residues long. Per the germline V gene, CDR1 is SGHTA and CDR2 is FQGNSA. With 5 bases removed from V and 3 bases from J, the gap between germline ends came to 12 bases. As DNA, the CDR3 is TGTGCCAGCAGCCCTTCCCGGGGAACAGATACGCAGTATTTT. It is translated as CASSPSRGTDTQYF.

This sequence joins TRBV9 and TRBJ2-6, with 10 bases identical to TRBD1. The CDR3 is 18 amino acids. Germline CDR1 is SGDLS and CDR2 is YYNGEE. J lost 2 bases, V lost 1 base, and 6 bases had no gene match. The CDR3 region is CASSVRDRGKTGANVLTF. CDR3 nucleotide sequence: TGTGCCAGCAGCGTAAGGGACAGGGGAAAGACTGGGGCCAACGTCCTGACTTTC.

The gene calls are TRBV7-2 and TRBJ1-1; D ambiguous. Trimming pared 3 bases from V and 0 bases from J, leaving 5 bases between. This CDR3 has 13 amino acids. CDR1 and CDR2 from the germline V gene are SGHTA and FQGNSA. CDR3 sequence: CASSFTLNTEAFF. CDR3 in DNA: TGTGCCAGCAGCTTTACACTGAACACTGAAGCTTTCTTT.

V usage is TRBV30 and J usage is TRBJ2-6; the D is unclear. V lost 3 bases, J lost 3 bases, and 6 bases lay in between. Germline V CDR1 and CDR2: GTSNPN, SVGIG (reference sequence). The length of the CDR3 is 13 residues. The CDR3 here is CAWRGSGANVLTF. DNA of the CDR3: TGTGCCTGGAGAGGCAGTGGGGCCAACGTCCTGACTTTC. Complete variable domain (other parts from reference TRBV30 and TRBJ2-6): SQTIHQWPATLVQPVGSPLSLECTVEGTSNPNLYWYRQAAGRGLQLLFYSVGIGQISSEVPQNLSASRPQDRQFILSSKKLLLSDSGFYLCAWRGSGANVLTFGAGSRLTVL.

This chain links TRBV11-3 with TRBJ2-2; unclear D gene. Germline lookup yields CDR1 SGHNT and CDR2 YENEEA. The CDR3 has 14 residues. The V end lost 4 bases, the J end lost 4 bases, and 10 bases lay between the germline ends. The CDR3 nucleotides read TGTGCCAGCAGCTCCGGCCCGCTCACCGGGGAGCTGTTTTTT. It translates to CASSSGPLTGELFF.

The chain links TRBV2 to TRBJ1-1; possible D gene TRBD1, 6 bases. Germline V CDR1 and CDR2: SNHLY, FYNNEI. V was trimmed by 4 bases and J by 1 base, leaving 10 bases between them. The CDR3 runs to 14 residues. The CDR3 nucleotides are TGTGCCAGCAGTGGCAGGGGAGGGAACACTGAAGCTTTCTTT. Its translation: CASSGRGGNTEAFF.

The V and J genes are TRBV7-8 and TRBJ1-1; no definite D call. With 2 bases removed from V and 8 bases from J, the gap between germline ends came to 21 bases. Germline lookup yields CDR1 SGHVS and CDR2 FQNEAQ. The CDR3 runs 16 residues. The CDR3 loop is CASSLNRLVRTPEAFF. CDR3 DNA sequence: TGTGCCAGCAGCTTAAATAGGTTGGTCCGGACGCCAGAAGCTTTCTTT. Combining the CDR3 with reference TRBV7-8 and TRBJ1-1 gives the whole variable domain GAGVSQSPRYKVAKRGQDVALRCDPISGHVSLFWYQQALGQGPEFLTYFQNEAQLDKSGLPSDRFFAERPEGSVSTLKIQRTQQEDSAVYLCASSLNRLVRTPEAFFGQGTRLTVV.

The chain combines TRBV6-1 with TRBJ1-6; unclear D gene. The germline V gene has CDR1 MNHNS and CDR2 SASEGT. The CDR3 consists of 12 residues. V was trimmed by 5 bases and J by 9 bases, leaving 8 bases between them. The DNA for the CDR3 is TGTGCCAGCAGTCCTGCCCCTTCACCCCTCCACTTT. As protein: CASSPAPSPLHF.

V and J are TRBV4-2 and TRBJ1-5; D gene unclear. V was cut by 0 bases and J by 11 bases, with 17 bases left in between. CDR1 LGHNA and CDR2 YNFKEQ come from the germline V gene. CDR3 length: 15 amino acids. Here the CDR3 reads CASSQDRNSEWAQHF. The CDR3 bases are TGTGCCAGCAGCCAAGATCGGAACTCAGAATGGGCCCAGCATTTT.

The chain uses TRBV19 and TRBJ2-7; TRBD1 agrees at 8 bases. Germline-derived CDR1 and CDR2 are LNHDA and SQIVND (reference sequence). V trimming: 1 base; J trimming: 5 bases; junction bases outside the gene matches: 10. CDR3 length: 16 amino acids. The CDR3 loop is CASSIGAGQGKNEQYF. DNA of the CDR3: TGTGCCAGTAGTATAGGGGCCGGACAGGGTAAAAACGAGCAGTACTTC.

This clone was observed a single time. V is TRBV6-1 and J is TRBJ1-1; D is unclear. V shed 6 bases and J shed 1 base, with 9 bases lying between them. The CDR3 has 13 residues. Germline loops: CDR1 MNHNS, CDR2 SASEGT. CDR3: CASRAGANTEAFF. In nucleotides, the CDR3 is TGTGCCAGCAGGGCAGGTGCGAACACTGAAGCTTTCTTT.

V is TRBV5-1 and J is TRBJ2-2; D uncertain. Germline CDR1 reads SGHRS; CDR2 reads YFSETQ. Trimming stripped 0 bases from V and 4 bases from J, with 10 bases between. The CDR3 is 15 residues long. The CDR3: CASSLEASPTGELFF. In DNA, the CDR3 is TGCGCCAGCAGCTTGGAGGCCAGTCCCACCGGGGAGCTGTTTTTT.